The clone carrying this TCR beta chain was recorded once. Its antigen is unknown. The data belong to a study of shared clonotypes between healthy human individuals. Each subset's genomic DNA was split evenly across several immunoSEQ plates. Here immunoSEQ multiplex PCR was the method, and the copy in TCRdb shows in-frame clones only, minus some. This table holds some 2 million clones, approximately 94% found once. In germline, CDR1 is SQVTM, CDR2 ANQGSEA. The CDR3 runs to 13 residues. Trimming pared 6 bases from V and 0 bases from J, leaving 11 bases between. Study-level results: The expectation was that sequencing depth would affect clonotype sharing among donors.

Naivety among CD8 cells was defined by CD45RO negativity and positive CCR7 selection, thereby excluding terminally differentiated effector memory CD45RA+ cells. The gene calls are TRBV29-1 and TRBJ1-2; D is ambiguous. Sequencing was performed on naive CD8+ T cells sorted from blood. This sequence originates from a man aged 18 to 35 in good health. The CDR3 is CSVHLSANYGYTF. The CDR3 bases are TGCAGCGTACACCTTTCCGCTAACTATGGCTACACCTTC.